This TCR beta chain was captured in a study of a mutant IDH1 vaccine in newly diagnosed glioma. Turning to the study itself: It was radiotherapy, temozolomide, or both that patients received previously, with most receiving both. The study's findings and limits: Immune responses arising from the vaccine appeared in about 92% of patients.

Indicated time point: week 11, during vaccination. Each dose delivered 300 ug of mutant IDH1 20-mer peptide subcutaneously with imiquimod. Concerning this clone: Antigen specificity is unknown.

Clones were read by immunoSEQ multiplex PCR, and TCRdb kept only the in-frame ones, dropping some. The data contain 95,000 to 120,000 clones, under 90% of them singletons. The sample was PBMCs, taken from a glioma patient whose treatment included an IDH1 peptide vaccine. This TCR was recovered from a woman aged 45-65 years with glioma.

The CDR3 bases are TGCGCCAGCAGCCAAACCTTACAGGGGCCCAAGCGAGAGCAGTACTTC. Its translation is CASSQTLQGPKREQYF. This chain uses TRBV4-1 with TRBJ2-7, with 7 bases that match TRBD1. This CDR3 spans 16 amino acids. Germline-derived CDR1 and CDR2 are MGHRA and YSYEKL. Trimming removed 2 bases from V and 7 bases from J; junction bases left unmatched: 14.